These 22 T cell receptor beta chains were sequenced from one sample in a study of cytomegalovirus exposure and HLA in healthy donors. Use of 60 Vbeta and 13 Jbeta primers characterized the PCR. The assay was immunoSEQ multiplex PCR, and TCRdb's table has in-frame clones only and misses some. The table lists 150,000 to 200,000 clones, approximately 85% of them singletons. Sequences were obtained from PBMCs. The receptors stem from a woman between 45 and 65 years old in good health and CMV-seronegative.

In its sample, this clone was seen once. The chain links TRBV14 to TRBJ2-1, with TRBD2 as a possible D gene (5 bases). The V and J ends lost 3 bases and 0 bases respectively, with 12 bases between them. Germline values: CDR1 SGHDN, CDR2 FVKESK. The CDR3 is 16 amino acids. The CDR3 is CASSQELVGSYNEQFF. Here the CDR3 DNA reads TGTGCCAGCAGCCAGGAACTAGTAGGCTCCTACAATGAGCAGTTCTTC.

The chain's CDR3 is CASSLDSGILPEAFF. The DNA of the CDR3 is TGCGCCAGCAGCTTGGATTCCGGGATCCTCCCTGAAGCTTTCTTT. The chain couples TRBV5-1 to TRBJ1-1; no definite D call. V was pared by 0 bases and J by 6 bases, with 15 bases between. Germline V lookup: CDR1 SGHRS, CDR2 YFSETQ. The CDR3 length is 15 residues. The full variable domain, completed using reference TRBV5-1 and TRBJ1-1, is KAGVTQTPRYLIKTRGQQVTLSCSPISGHRSVSWYQQTPGQGLQFLFEYFSETQRNKGNFPGRFSGRQFSNSRSEMNVSTLELGDSALYLCASSLDSGILPEAFFGQGTRLTVV.

This chain connects TRBV27 to TRBJ2-5; 8 bases map to TRBD2. Trimming took 3 bases from V and 4 from J; bases not matched to a gene: 4. Germline V gene lookup returns CDR1 MNHEY and CDR2 SMNVEV (reference sequence). The CDR3 covers 14 residues. CDR3 region: CASSLTSAAETQYF. The CDR3 DNA follows: TGTGCCAGCAGTTTGACTAGCGCTGCAGAGACCCAGTACTTC.

V usage is TRBV7-9 and J usage is TRBJ2-5; perhaps TRBD2 as D (6 bases). Germline CDR1 SEHNR, CDR2 FQNEAQ (reference sequence). The CDR3 runs to 14 residues. V lost 3 bases to trimming and J lost 5 bases, with 13 bases between them. CDR3 nucleotides: TGTGCCAGCAGCTTTTATCGGGGGTGGGAGACCCAGTACTTC. Its protein product is CASSFYRGWETQYF. The variable domain in full, with the rest retrieved from reference TRBV7-9 and TRBJ2-5, is DTGVSQNPRHKITKRGQNVTFRCDPISEHNRLYWYRQTLGQGPEFLTYFQNEAQLEKSRLLSDRFSAERPKGSFSTLEIQRTEQGDSAMYLCASSFYRGWETQYFGPGTRLLVL.

The chain links TRBV6-5 to TRBJ1-2; the match to TRBD1 covers 9 bases. The CDR3 has 15 amino acids. J was trimmed by 2 bases and V by 0 bases; bases with no gene match: 1. Germline-derived CDR1 and CDR2 are MNHEY and SVGAGI. This chain's CDR3 is CASSYSTGGNYGYTF. CDR3 in DNA: TGTGCCAGCAGTTACTCGACAGGGGGGAACTATGGCTACACCTTC.

This chain connects TRBV27 to TRBJ2-7; possibly TRBD2 for D (6 bases). CDR1 is MNHEY, CDR2 SMNVEV, per germline (reference sequence). The CDR3 totals 15 residues. The germline V and J ends were trimmed by 6 bases and 5 bases, with 20 bases remaining between them. The CDR3 protein is CASRTPNPGVDEQYF. CDR3 nucleotide sequence: TGTGCCAGCAGGACCCCGAATCCGGGGGTGGACGAGCAGTACTTC.

In this sample, this clone turned up a few times. V is TRBV18 and J is TRBJ1-3; 11 bases line up with TRBD1. The germline CDR1 and CDR2 sequences are KGHSH and LQKENI. The length of the CDR3 is 15 residues. Unmatched junction bases numbered 5, after V lost 4 bases and J lost 6 bases. The DNA of the CDR3 is TGTGCCAGCTCACTCAGGACAGGGGGCGCAAACACCATATATTTT. Protein sequence: CASSLRTGGANTIYF.

V usage is TRBV27 and J usage is TRBJ1-5; D is possibly TRBD1 (6 bases). In germline, CDR1 is MNHEY, CDR2 SMNVEV (reference sequence). V was shortened by 6 bases and J by 3 bases, with 12 bases between the two germline ends. The CDR3 runs 14 residues. The CDR3 bases are TGTGCCAGCAGCCACACAGGGTACAATCAGCCCCAGCATTTT. The encoded protein is CASSHTGYNQPQHF.

The chain employs TRBV7-3 and TRBJ2-7; 7 bases align to TRBD2. Germline CDR1 reads SGHTA; CDR2 reads FQGTGA. V trimming: 8 bases; J trimming: 2 bases; junction bases outside the gene matches: 9. The CDR3 totals 14 residues. DNA of the CDR3: TGTGCCAGCTCACCGACGGGGAGGGCCTACGAGCAGTACTTC. Protein: CASSPTGRAYEQYF.

V and J are TRBV30 and TRBJ1-2; D unclear. The CDR3 covers 14 residues. Trimming pared 3 bases from V and 5 bases from J, leaving 16 bases between. The germline V gene encodes CDR1 GTSNPN and CDR2 SVGIG (reference sequence). The CDR3 sequence: CAWRDLPGRYGYTF. CDR3 DNA sequence: TGTGCCTGGAGAGATCTACCGGGGAGATATGGCTACACCTTC.

The J gene is TRBJ2-7, the V gene TRBV5-1, with TRBD1 matching over 9 bases. Trimming took 2 bases from V and 3 from J; bases not matched to a gene: 3. This CDR3 is built from 14 residues. The V gene's germline CDR1 is SGHRS and CDR2 YFSETQ. Here the CDR3 DNA reads TGCGCCAGCAGCTTCGAGACAGGGGGCTACGAGCAGTACTTC. It yields the protein CASSFETGGYEQYF.

The rearrangement joins TRBV11-2 to TRBJ2-7; possibly TRBD2 for D (5 bases). Germline CDR1 reads SGHAT; CDR2 reads FQNNGV. V was cut by 0 bases and J by 2 bases, with 11 bases left in between. The CDR3 sequence is 15 residues long. CDR3 DNA: TGTGCCAGCAGCTTAGACCCCGGGGTCGCCTACGAGCAGTACTTC. Protein sequence: CASSLDPGVAYEQYF.

The V gene is TRBV6-6, the J gene TRBJ2-5, with TRBD1 matching 7 bases. Germline values: CDR1 MNHNY, CDR2 SVGAGI (reference sequence). The CDR3 sequence is 13 residues long. Trimming at V came to 4 bases and at J to 5 bases, leaving 4 bases not matched to a gene. CDR3 protein: CASSFGTVETQYF. As DNA, the CDR3 is TGTGCCAGCAGTTTCGGGACAGTTGAGACCCAGTACTTC.

The chain couples TRBV29-1 to TRBJ1-2; no clear D. The CDR3 is 9 residues long. The germline V gene has CDR1 SQVTM and CDR2 ANQGSEA. The CDR3 DNA reads TGCAGTACAAATGATGGCTACACCTTC. Residues: CSTNDGYTF.

The V gene is TRBV19, the J gene TRBJ2-7; 9 bases map to TRBD2. Germline V gene data show CDR1 as LNHDA and CDR2 as SQIVND (reference sequence). This CDR3 contains 15 residues. V was pared by 3 bases and J by 7 bases, with 10 bases of the junction left unmatched. CDR3 bases: TGTGCCAGTAGTATTTCCACTAGCGGGCCGGGAGAGCAGTACTTC. The encoded protein is CASSISTSGPGEQYF.

The rearrangement joins TRBV10-3 to TRBJ2-7, with 7 positions matching TRBD1. The CDR3 sequence is 13 residues long. V lost 4 bases, J lost 2 bases, and 2 bases stayed unmatched. Looked up from germline, CDR1 is ENHRY and CDR2 is SYGVKD. The CDR3 loop is CAISGDSTYEQYF. CDR3 sequence (DNA): TGTGCCATCAGTGGGGACAGCACCTACGAGCAGTACTTC.

The chain employs TRBV7-9 and TRBJ2-1; TRBD2 aligns across 9 bases. Germline CDR1 SEHNR, CDR2 FQNEAQ (reference sequence). V lost 1 base, J lost 7 bases, and 5 bases stayed unmatched. This CDR3 is 15 amino acids long. CDR3 sequence: CASSLEGSGSNEQFF. CDR3 sequence (DNA): TGTGCCAGCAGCTTAGAGGGTAGCGGGAGTAATGAGCAGTTCTTC.

The chain employs TRBV29-1 and TRBJ2-5; TRBD2 matches at 14 bases. This CDR3 spans 16 amino acids. Trimming removed 5 bases from V and 5 bases from J; junction bases left unmatched: 10. The V gene's germline CDR1 is SQVTM and CDR2 ANQGSEA. In DNA form, the CDR3 reads TGCAGCGTTCCGGGACTAGCGGGAGTCTATCGGGAGACCCAGTACTTC. Protein: CSVPGLAGVYRETQYF.

V and J are TRBV28 and TRBJ1-6, with 10 bases matching TRBD1. Per germline, CDR1 MDHEN and CDR2 SYDVKM. The trim removed 5 bases at V and 7 bases at J, leaving 2 bases unmatched. CDR3 length: 14 amino acids. The CDR3 reads CASSPDRGNSPLHF. The CDR3 coding sequence is TGTGCCAGCAGTCCGGACAGGGGGAATTCACCCCTCCACTTT. Drawing the rest from reference TRBV28 and TRBJ1-6, the complete variable domain is DVKVTQSSRYLVKRTGEKVFLECVQDMDHENMFWYRQDPGLGLRLIYFSYDVKMKEKGDIPEGYSVSREKKERFSLILESASTNQTSMYLCASSPDRGNSPLHFGNGTRLTVT.

The V call is TRBV2, the J call TRBJ2-7; 9 bases are a match to TRBD1. Looked up from germline, CDR1 is SNHLY and CDR2 is FYNNEI. The ends lost 7 bases at V and 5 bases at J; junction bases unmatched: 15. The length of the CDR3 is 16 residues. CDR3 sequence reads: CASTRRETGGIHEQYF. CDR3 DNA: TGTGCCAGCACCCGCAGAGAGACAGGGGGAATCCACGAGCAGTACTTC.

There are a few counts of this clone. CDR3 protein: CASSLGTGGRVAFF. Here the CDR3 DNA reads TGTGCCAGCAGCTTAGGGACAGGGGGCCGAGTCGCTTTCTTT. This rearrangement joins TRBV7-2 to TRBJ1-1; 11 positions match TRBD1. This CDR3 comprises 14 residues. Germline lookup yields CDR1 SGHTA and CDR2 FQGNSA. Unmatched junction bases numbered 6, after V lost 1 base and J lost 11 bases.

The J gene is TRBJ2-2, the V gene TRBV6-5; unclear D gene. The CDR3 is 11 residues long. Deletions cut 6 bases from V and 4 bases from J, with 3 bases between. Germline assignment: CDR1 MNHEY and CDR2 SVGAGI. For the CDR3, the DNA is TGTGCCAGCAGAGCCACCGGGGAGCTGTTTTTT. This sequence encodes CASRATGELFF.